The 26 T cell receptor beta chains below come from one sample, sequenced in a study of blood T cell repertoires in COVID-19. Only in-frame clones appear in the TCRdb table, and some are missing; sequencing was by immunoSEQ multiplex PCR. The sample consists of 45,000 to 60,000 clones, more than 80% of them appearing once. Material: peripheral blood. The receptors were sampled from a human donor in a cohort sampled during active COVID-19.

The chain couples TRBV5-5 to TRBJ1-1; the D gene is possibly TRBD1 (5 bases). The CDR3 totals 14 residues. Germline CDR1 is SGHKS and CDR2 is YYEKEE (reference sequence). The V and J ends lost 3 bases and 2 bases respectively, with 11 bases between them. The CDR3 region is CASSSMTANTEAFF. As DNA, the CDR3 is TGTGCCAGCAGCTCAATGACAGCAAACACTGAAGCTTTCTTT.

The rearrangement joins TRBV30 to TRBJ1-5; possibly TRBD1 for D (6 bases). Deletions cut 0 bases from V and 1 base from J, with 10 bases between. CDR3 length: 15 amino acids. Germline-derived CDR1 and CDR2 are GTSNPN and SVGIG (reference sequence). CDR3 in DNA: TGTGCCTGGAGTGTCCCCGACAGGAGCAATCAGCCCCAGCATTTT. It specifies CAWSVPDRSNQPQHF. Complete variable domain (other parts from reference TRBV30 and TRBJ1-5): SQTIHQWPATLVQPVGSPLSLECTVEGTSNPNLYWYRQAAGRGLQLLFYSVGIGQISSEVPQNLSASRPQDRQFILSSKKLLLSDSGFYLCAWSVPDRSNQPQHFGDGTRLSIL.

The chain recombines TRBV7-9 with TRBJ2-3; TRBD2 matches at 13 bases. Trimming cost V 4 bases and J 6 bases; bases outside gene matches: 4. Germline V gene lookup returns CDR1 SEHNR and CDR2 FQNEAQ (reference sequence). This CDR3 has 15 residues. The DNA of the CDR3 is TGTGCCAGCAGCTCACTAGCGGGAGGGGCGGATACGCAGTATTTT. Residues: CASSSLAGGADTQYF. Supplemented by reference TRBV7-9 and TRBJ2-3, the full variable domain reads DTGVSQNPRHKITKRGQNVTFRCDPISEHNRLYWYRQTLGQGPEFLTYFQNEAQLEKSRLLSDRFSAERPKGSFSTLEIQRTEQGDSAMYLCASSSLAGGADTQYFGPGTRLTVL.

The rearrangement uses TRBV12-3 or TRBV12-4 and TRBJ1-5; unclear D gene. This CDR3 region has 13 residues. Between the trimmed V and J ends, which lost 0 bases and 6 bases, there was a span of 6 bases. In nucleotides, the CDR3 is TGTGCCAGCAGTTTAGCGCGGGCTCAGCCCCAGCATTTT. Translating gives CASSLARAQPQHF.

The chain couples TRBV19 to TRBJ1-5; TRBD1 agrees at 8 bases. The V and J ends lost 11 bases and 1 base, in that order; junction bases with no gene match: 7. The germline V gene encodes CDR1 LNHDA and CDR2 SQIVND (reference sequence). This CDR3 has 14 residues. As DNA, the CDR3 is TGTGCCTCCCGGGGGGACAGGAGCAATCAGCCCCAGCATTTT. It yields the protein CASRGDRSNQPQHF.

The chain links TRBV28 to TRBJ1-1; D unresolved. Germline V gene sequence: CDR1 MDHEN, CDR2 SYDVKM. V lost 2 bases and J lost 7, with 8 bases in between. The CDR3 is made up of 12 amino acids. The CDR3 region has the DNA TGTGCCAGCAGTTTAAGGACTTATGAAGCTTTCTTT. Protein sequence: CASSLRTYEAFF.

This clone was counted a single time. This rearrangement joins TRBV5-6 to TRBJ1-5; D gene uncertain. The CDR3 spans 12 residues. Trimming pared 0 bases from V and 12 bases from J, leaving 10 bases between. Germline V lookup: CDR1 SGHDT, CDR2 YYEEEE. CDR3 DNA: TGTGCCAGCAGCTTGGGTCGACTTGACCAGCATTTT. Amino acids: CASSLGRLDQHF.

This chain joins TRBV5-1 and TRBJ1-2, with 7 bases lining up with TRBD1. The germline gives CDR1 SGHRS, CDR2 YFSETQ. Losses at the gene ends were 0 bases for V and 0 bases for J; bases not matched to a gene: 5. The CDR3 is 16 amino acids. The CDR3 region has the DNA TGCGCCAGCAGCTTGGAAGGGGGCCGCACTAACTATGGCTACACCTTC. This codes for CASSLEGGRTNYGYTF.

CDR3 residues: CASSRRLRDEQYF. The DNA for the CDR3 is TGTGCCAGCAGCCGACGGCTCCGGGACGAGCAGTACTTC. This chain joins TRBV14 and TRBJ2-7, with unresolved D. V lost 4 bases, J lost 5 bases, and 12 bases lay in between. From germline, CDR1 is SGHDN and CDR2 FVKESK. This CDR3 region has 13 residues.

This clone was counted only a few times. The chain employs TRBV19 and TRBJ1-5, with 8 bases that match TRBD1. The CDR3 has 13 residues. V lost 6 bases and J lost 7; bases outside the gene matches: 5. The germline V gene has CDR1 LNHDA and CDR2 SQIVND (reference sequence). The CDR3 is CASSNRGGQPQHF. Here the CDR3 DNA reads TGTGCCAGTAGCAACAGGGGGGGACAGCCCCAGCATTTT.

The rearrangement joins TRBV10-3 to TRBJ2-3; 10 positions match TRBD2. Looked up from germline, CDR1 is ENHRY and CDR2 is SYGVKD. The CDR3 extends over 14 amino acids. V gave up 7 bases and J gave up 3 bases; unmatched junction bases: 4. CDR3: CAINRGLATDTQYF. CDR3 coding DNA: TGTGCCATCAACAGGGGACTAGCGACAGATACGCAGTATTTT.

This sequence joins TRBV3-1 (or the pseudogene TRBV3-2) and TRBJ1-6, with 7 bases matching TRBD1. Germline V CDR1 and CDR2: LGHDT, YNNKEL (reference sequence). CDR3 size: 15 residues. Trimming at V came to 3 bases and at J to 4 bases, leaving 3 bases not matched to a gene. The CDR3 DNA follows: TGTGCCAGCAGCCATGACAGGGATTATAATTCACCCCTCCACTTT. Its protein product is CASSHDRDYNSPLHF.

The rearrangement uses TRBV7-6 and TRBJ2-1; 11 nucleotides line up with TRBD2. Trimming cost V 5 bases and J 6 bases; bases outside gene matches: 6. CDR1 is SGHVS and CDR2 is FNYEAQ in the germline V gene. This CDR3 is 15 amino acids long. The CDR3 loop is CASSVTSGSFNEQFF. CDR3 nucleotide sequence: TGTGCCAGCAGCGTTACTAGCGGGAGTTTCAATGAGCAGTTCTTC.

The chain combines TRBV19 with TRBJ1-5; 7 nucleotides align to TRBD1. Germline loops: CDR1 LNHDA, CDR2 SQIVND (reference sequence). Trimming took 3 bases from V and 4 from J; bases not matched to a gene: 12. The CDR3 runs to 17 residues. Here the CDR3 reads CASSMRKGALWNQPQHF. For the CDR3, the DNA is TGTGCCAGTAGTATGAGGAAGGGGGCGTTATGGAATCAGCCCCAGCATTTT.

This sequence joins TRBV5-5 and TRBJ1-2, with 7 positions matching TRBD1. J was trimmed by 6 bases and V by 0 bases; bases with no gene match: 8. CDR3 length: 15 residues. Germline CDR1 is SGHKS and CDR2 is YYEKEE (reference sequence). The CDR3 nucleotides read TGTGCCAGCAGCTTGGTTGCAGGGGGTTGGAATGGCTACACCTTC. Residues: CASSLVAGGWNGYTF.

The rearrangement uses TRBV30 and TRBJ2-1; 9 bases are shared with TRBD1. The length of the CDR3 is 15 residues. With 5 bases clipped from V and 8 bases from J, the junction kept 13 bases outside the gene matches. Germline V gene sequence: CDR1 GTSNPN, CDR2 SVGIG (reference sequence). The CDR3 nucleotides are TGTGCCTGGTGCGATTGGACAGGGGCAGCGGATGAGCAGTTCTTC. It specifies CAWCDWTGAADEQFF.

The chain carries TRBV19 and TRBJ2-1, with TRBD1 identical over 9 bases. Per germline, CDR1 LNHDA and CDR2 SQIVND (reference sequence). The CDR3 is 14 amino acids. Trimming at V came to 6 bases and at J to 10 bases, leaving 10 bases not matched to a gene. In DNA, the CDR3 is TGTGCCAGTAGCGTGGGACAGGGACCAGTGGAGCAGTTCTTC. Protein: CASSVGQGPVEQFF. Filled out from reference TRBV19 and TRBJ2-1, the complete variable domain reads DGGITQSPKYLFRKEGQNVTLSCEQNLNHDAMYWYRQDPGQGLRLIYYSQIVNDFQKGDIAEGYSVSREKKESFPLTVTSAQKNPTAFYLCASSVGQGPVEQFFGPGTRLTVL.

The rearrangement links TRBV11-2 to TRBJ2-7, with D possibly matching TRBD1 (5 bases). The CDR3 spans 14 residues. The germline V gene has CDR1 SGHAT and CDR2 FQNNGV. Trimming cost V 7 bases and J 0 bases, with 13 bases left between them. The CDR3 region has the DNA TGTGCCAGCATCCGAGACAGCATCTCCTACGAGCAGTACTTC. As protein: CASIRDSISYEQYF.

This chain connects TRBV11-2 to TRBJ2-2, with D tentatively TRBD2 (5 bases). Trimming took 7 bases from V and 0 from J, leaving 12 bases between them. CDR3 length: 15 residues. CDR1 and CDR2 (germline): SGHAT, FQNNGV. CDR3 loop: CASTGVFANTGELFF. The CDR3 DNA follows: TGTGCCAGCACCGGGGTCTTCGCGAACACCGGGGAGCTGTTTTTT.

The chain carries TRBV5-1 and TRBJ1-3, with a weak D call TRBD1 (5 bases). The germline gives CDR1 SGHRS, CDR2 YFSETQ. CDR3 length: 16 amino acids. Trimming removed 4 bases from V and 0 bases from J, with 14 bases in between. Here the CDR3 reads CASSPTLRVSGNTIYF. The CDR3 DNA reads as TGCGCCAGCAGCCCTACCCTCAGGGTCTCTGGAAACACCATATATTTT.

The genes are TRBV7-2 and TRBJ1-2; D gene uncertain. The CDR3 contains 14 residues. CDR1 and CDR2 from the germline V gene are SGHTA and FQGNSA. The V gene lost 3 bases and the J gene lost 5 bases, with 13 bases spanning the gap. CDR3 sequence: CASSLITREYGYTF. The CDR3 bases are TGTGCCAGCAGCTTGATAACTCGGGAGTATGGCTACACCTTC.

The chain is built from TRBV24-1 and TRBJ2-1; maybe TRBD2 (6 bases). With 7 bases removed from V and 4 bases from J, the gap between germline ends came to 16 bases. Germline CDR1 and CDR2: KGHDR and SFDVKD. CDR3 length: 15 residues. The CDR3 sequence: CATSAKWEAYNEQFF. CDR3 DNA: TGTGCCACCAGCGCCAAGTGGGAGGCTTACAATGAGCAGTTCTTC.

The chain couples TRBV13 to TRBJ1-5; no clear D gene. The length of the CDR3 is 13 residues. Germline CDR1 and CDR2: PRHDT and FYEKMQ (reference sequence). The V end lost 3 bases, the J end lost 3 bases, and 6 bases lay between the germline ends. CDR3 region: CASSFGSNQPQHF. DNA for the CDR3: TGTGCCAGCAGCTTCGGGTCCAATCAGCCCCAGCATTTT.

The chain carries TRBV12-3 or TRBV12-4 and TRBJ1-1, with D possibly matching TRBD1 (5 bases). V lost 6 bases to trimming and J lost 7 bases, with 15 bases between them. CDR3 length equals 13 residues. The CDR3 DNA is TGTGCCAGCAGATCCGGGACGGGAGATGAAGCTTTCTTT. Its translation is CASRSGTGDEAFF.

Written as DNA, the CDR3 is TGTGCCAGCTCCCTTGGACAGAGCAACGAGCAGTACTTC. Its protein product is CASSLGQSNEQYF. The chain employs TRBV18 and TRBJ2-7, with D perhaps TRBD1 (6 bases). Trimming removed 6 bases from V and 5 bases from J, with 14 bases in between. Germline assignment: CDR1 KGHSH and CDR2 LQKENI. This CDR3 has 13 residues.

The J gene is TRBJ2-3, the V gene TRBV5-1, with D tentatively TRBD1 (6 bases). The V and J ends lost 1 base and 2 bases respectively, with 11 bases between them. Germline CDR1 reads SGHRS; CDR2 reads YFSETQ. The CDR3 consists of 15 residues. The CDR3, as DNA: TGCGCCAGCAGCTTGATGGGACATGTCACAGATACGCAGTATTTT. Protein: CASSLMGHVTDTQYF.